This is a list of T cell receptor beta chains from one sample in a study of OX40 agonist ivuxolimab in advanced cancers. Clones were sequenced by immunoSEQ multiplex PCR, and TCRdb holds only the in-frame ones, with some missing. The data hold roughly 67,000 clones, with approximately 91% observed a single time. This material consisted of CD4+ or CD8+ T cells sorted from blood, taken in a trial of the OX40 agonist ivuxolimab. The receptors here all came from an adult with an advanced solid tumor such as melanoma, head and neck, liver or kidney cancer. CDR3s include the opening cysteine and the closing phenylalanine or tryptophan. D genes are given only for firm matches.

d_call	j_call	v_call	cdr3_aa
NA	TRBJ2-7	TRBV30	CAWRRDMLSGEQYF
TRBD1	TRBJ1-5	TRBV19	CASSIRDRVDQPQHF
NA	TRBJ1-5	TRBV27	CASSLSGNSHLPQHF
NA	TRBJ2-2	TRBV18	CASSPPRGYGTGELFF
TRBD2	TRBJ2-5	TRBV29-1	CSGRREAGKETQYF
NA	TRBJ2-7	TRBV7-2	CASSFRRAVGNEQYF
NA	TRBJ2-5	TRBV7-8	CASSPPYRQETQYF
TRBD2	TRBJ2-3	TRBV19	CASSEPGLVALPDTQYF
TRBD1	TRBJ1-2	TRBV7-2	CASSPEGATSYYGYTF
NA	TRBJ2-1	TRBV28	CASNLYHEQFF
NA	TRBJ2-5	TRBV18	CASSPSAIQETQYF
NA	TRBJ2-7	TRBV5-1	CASSLDGYEQYF
NA	TRBJ1-2	TRBV5-6	CASSLALGPNGYTF
TRBD1	TRBJ2-7	TRBV6-6	CASSLRDRVGYEQYF
NA	TRBJ1-4	TRBV19	CASSIVQGSFPTNEKLFF
NA	TRBJ1-2	TRBV30	CAWSTGPAYTF
NA	TRBJ1-5	TRBV5-1	CASSPGAGLNGEPQHF
NA	TRBJ1-5	TRBV30	CAWSKEVRGQPQHF
TRBD2	TRBJ2-1	TRBV5-4	CASSPRTSGGTEQFF
TRBD1	TRBJ1-5	TRBV9	CVSSPGQARQPQHF
NA	TRBJ2-5	TRBV30	CAWSFNRGETQYF
TRBD1	TRBJ2-3	TRBV5-1	CASARARGTGAAGTDTQYF
NA	TRBJ2-7	TRBV6-5	CASSGSAKLYEQYF
TRBD1	TRBJ1-5	TRBV27	CASSPGQGGQPQHF
TRBD2	TRBJ2-1	TRBV5-1	CASRETSGRGNEQFF
TRBD2	TRBJ2-4	TRBV9	CASSAGLESRNIQYF
NA	TRBJ2-5	TRBV2	CASSEVPRETQYF
TRBD1	TRBJ2-1	TRBV5-1	CASSTGGQGADEQFF
TRBD1	TRBJ2-2	TRBV5-1	CASSRDRNTGELFF
NA	TRBJ1-1	TRBV4-2	CASSQVGENTEAFF
NA	TRBJ2-6	TRBV7-6	CASTRNSGSGANVLTF
NA	TRBJ2-7	TRBV11-2	CASSLSDGSRLEQYF
TRBD1	TRBJ1-2	TRBV25-1	CASSVSHRGGYTF
TRBD1	TRBJ1-2	TRBV9	CASSVGDREGGYTF
TRBD2	TRBJ2-1	TRBV11-3	CASSRRGGGAKRFF
NA	TRBJ2-7	TRBV14	CASSQDYIYEQYF
NA	TRBJ1-1	TRBV14	CASSPTGQGNTEAFF
NA	TRBJ2-5	TRBV4-1	CASTPQVTGIQETQYF
NA	TRBJ2-5	TRBV6-1	CASSETGGLGTQYF
TRBD2	TRBJ2-7	TRBV5-6	CASSPGLASLYEQYF